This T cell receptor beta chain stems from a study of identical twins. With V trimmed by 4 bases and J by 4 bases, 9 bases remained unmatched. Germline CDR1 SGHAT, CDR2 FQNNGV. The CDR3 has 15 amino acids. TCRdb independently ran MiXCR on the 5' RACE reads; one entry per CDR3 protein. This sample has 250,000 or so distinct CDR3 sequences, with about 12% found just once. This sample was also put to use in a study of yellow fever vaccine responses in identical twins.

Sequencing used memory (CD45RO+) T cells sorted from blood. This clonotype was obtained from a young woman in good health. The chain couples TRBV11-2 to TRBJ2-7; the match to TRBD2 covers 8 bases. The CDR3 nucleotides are TGTGCCAGCAGCTCTGCGGGAGGCCGGAATTACGAGCAGTACTTC. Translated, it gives CASSSAGGRNYEQYF.